These T cell receptor beta chains were read from a single sample in a study of cytomegalovirus exposure and HLA in healthy donors. Assay used: immunoSEQ multiplex PCR; TCRdb lists only in-frame clones, some missing. The table includes 110,000 to 150,000 clones, 70% to 85% detected once. Source material: PBMCs. The receptors derive from a middle-aged woman in good health and CMV-seronegative. Both conserved end residues are part of each CDR3. A D gene is named only where the DNA matches it firmly. Rows give clone size only sometimes, using once, few, many, or a class for an expanded clone.

TRBV6-5	-	TRBJ2-7	TRBD1	CASSSRQGALEEQYF	TGTGCCAGCAGTTCACGACAGGGTGCGTTAGAGGAGCAGTACTTC
TRBV10-3	-	TRBJ2-5	-	CAISQGTLQETQYF	TGTGCCATCAGTCAGGGGACCCTACAAGAGACCCAGTACTTC
TRBV2	once	TRBJ2-3	TRBD1	CATPGQGGSTDTQYF	TGTGCCACTCCGGGACAGGGGGGTAGCACAGATACGCAGTATTTT
TRBV4-3	-	TRBJ1-4	-	CASSQDQIFRGPTEKLFF	TGCGCCAGCAGCCAAGATCAGATTTTCCGAGGGCCTACGGAAAAACTGTTTTTT
TRBV5-1	-	TRBJ2-3	TRBD1	CASARTGKDTQYF	TGCGCCAGCGCAAGGACAGGGAAGGATACGCAGTATTTT
TRBV6-5	once	TRBJ1-5	-	CASSYKGHNQPQHF	TGTGCCAGCAGTTACAAGGGACACAATCAGCCCCAGCATTTT
TRBV9	-	TRBJ2-7	TRBD2	CASSPGTNAYEQYF	TGTGCCAGCAGCCCCGGGACTAACGCCTACGAGCAGTACTTC
TRBV28	-	TRBJ1-2	TRBD1	CASSTIPGTGYGYTF	TGTGCCAGCAGCACAATCCCCGGGACAGGTTATGGCTACACCTTC
TRBV11-2	-	TRBJ2-2	TRBD2	CASSAMRERSGELFF	TGTGCCAGCAGCGCGATGCGGGAGCGGAGCGGGGAGCTGTTTTTT
TRBV7-2	-	TRBJ2-5	TRBD2	CASSWLGTSGQETQYF	TGTGCCAGCAGCTGGCTAGGGACTAGCGGCCAAGAGACCCAGTACTTC
TRBV10-3	-	TRBJ2-7	-	CAISNSGEGYEQYF	TGTGCCATCAGCAACTCTGGAGAGGGTTACGAGCAGTACTTC
TRBV6-5	-	TRBJ2-3	TRBD2	CASNETSGDPDTQYF	TGTGCCAGCAATGAGACTAGCGGTGATCCAGATACGCAGTATTTT
TRBV18	-	TRBJ2-1	-	CASSLVGLGEQFF	TGTGCCAGCTCACTCGTGGGACTGGGCGAGCAGTTCTTC
TRBV25-1	few	TRBJ1-2	-	CASSTSYGYTF	TGTGCCAGCAGCACCAGCTATGGCTACACCTTC
TRBV9	-	TRBJ2-1	TRBD2	CASSVMGGSRDEQFF	TGTGCCAGCAGCGTAATGGGAGGGTCTAGGGATGAGCAGTTCTTC
TRBV7-3	-	TRBJ2-3	-	CASSPGVSYTDTQYF	TGTGCCAGCAGCCCGGGGGTATCTTACACAGATACGCAGTATTTT
TRBV27	-	TRBJ2-1	-	CASSPRGGGSYNEQFF	TGTGCCAGCAGCCCCAGAGGTGGAGGGTCCTACAATGAGCAGTTCTTC
TRBV7-9	-	TRBJ1-4	-	CASSLSENEKLFF	TGTGCCAGCAGCTTATCCGAGAATGAAAAACTGTTTTTT
TRBV5-1	-	TRBJ2-4	TRBD2	CASSPGTSGRAVDIQYF	TGCGCCAGCAGCCCCGGGACTAGCGGGAGGGCCGTGGACATTCAGTACTTC
TRBV7-9	-	TRBJ2-7	-	CASSVNRRDFGEQYF	TGTGCCAGCAGCGTCAATCGGAGGGATTTTGGTGAGCAGTACTTC
TRBV4-3	-	TRBJ1-1	TRBD1	CASSHEGTGKTEAFF	TGCGCCAGCAGCCACGAAGGGACAGGGAAAACTGAAGCTTTCTTT
TRBV29-1	-	TRBJ2-3	TRBD2	CSVGAGGPTDTQYF	TGCAGCGTTGGAGCGGGAGGGCCGACAGATACGCAGTATTTT
TRBV29-1	once	TRBJ2-1	TRBD2	CSVGRTMISGRAFNEQFF	TGCAGCGTTGGCAGGACTATGATTAGCGGGAGGGCCTTCAATGAGCAGTTCTTC
TRBV19	-	TRBJ2-7	-	CASSEPSRSYEQYF	TGTGCCAGTAGTGAGCCCTCCCGCTCCTACGAGCAGTACTTC
TRBV28	once	TRBJ2-1	TRBD2	CASSLGLAEQFF	TGTGCCAGTTCCCTCGGACTAGCGGAGCAGTTCTTC
TRBV7-2	-	TRBJ2-7	-	CASTNLGGPSYEQYF	TGTGCCAGCACCAATCTCGGGGGGCCTTCCTACGAGCAGTACTTC
TRBV4-1	-	TRBJ2-3	-	CATTEGVVTDTQYF	TGCGCCACCACTGAAGGGGTTGTTACAGATACGCAGTATTTT
TRBV28	-	TRBJ2-7	TRBD1	CAARKQGDYEQYF	TGTGCCGCAAGGAAACAGGGGGACTACGAGCAGTACTTC
TRBV13	-	TRBJ1-4	TRBD1	CASSSPGTGPEKLFF	TGTGCCAGCAGCTCCCCCGGGACAGGGCCTGAAAAACTGTTTTTT
TRBV11-2	-	TRBJ1-5	-	CASSVSGDQPQHF	TGTGCCAGCAGCGTATCAGGGGATCAGCCCCAGCATTTT
TRBV5-1	-	TRBJ2-1	TRBD2	CASSLARLAGGVGSYNEQFF	TGCGCCAGCAGCTTGGCCCGGCTAGCGGGAGGGGTTGGCTCCTACAATGAGCAGTTCTTC
TRBV18	-	TRBJ1-3	TRBD1	CASSPPGGLVRSGNTIYF	TGTGCCAGCTCACCACCAGGGGGCTTAGTCCGGTCTGGAAACACCATATATTTT
TRBV7-6	-	TRBJ2-2	-	CASSAIGASPGELFF	TGTGCCAGCAGCGCCATAGGGGCGTCCCCCGGGGAGCTGTTTTTT
TRBV9	-	TRBJ2-7	TRBD1	CASGPGQGLYEQYF	TGTGCCAGCGGCCCGGGACAGGGTCTTTACGAGCAGTACTTC
TRBV28	-	TRBJ1-5	-	CASSPRHLAGVNQPQHF	TGTGCCAGCAGCCCAAGACACCTAGCGGGGGTCAATCAGCCCCAGCATTTT
TRBV4-2	-	TRBJ2-2	TRBD2	CASSPREGGELFF	TGTGCCAGCAGCCCTAGGGAGGGAGGGGAGCTGTTTTTT
TRBV28	-	TRBJ2-5	-	CASRRHRETQYF	TGTGCCAGCAGAAGACACCGAGAGACCCAGTACTTC
TRBV15	-	TRBJ1-5	TRBD1	CATSGDRGVGQPQHF	TGTGCCACCAGCGGGGACAGGGGAGTTGGTCAGCCCCAGCATTTT
TRBV18	-	TRBJ1-2	-	CASSPGSDYGYTF	TGTGCCAGCTCACCCGGGAGCGACTATGGCTACACCTTC
TRBV28	-	TRBJ2-7	TRBD2	CASSPLTGTSGRGEQYF	TGTGCCAGCAGTCCACTTACTGGGACTAGCGGGAGGGGAGAGCAGTACTTC
TRBV28	-	TRBJ2-7	TRBD1	CAAEGQGSYEQYF	TGTGCCGCCGAGGGACAGGGATCCTACGAGCAGTACTTC
TRBV7-3	-	TRBJ2-1	-	CASSPLERGSYNEQFF	TGTGCCAGCAGCCCCCTGGAGCGTGGCTCCTACAATGAGCAGTTCTTC
TRBV10-3	-	TRBJ1-1	-	CAISEPGKNTEAFF	TGTGCCATCAGTGAACCCGGGAAGAACACTGAAGCTTTCTTT
TRBV27	-	TRBJ2-3	-	CASSQGTSLHITDTQYF	TGTGCCAGCAGTCAAGGGACTTCCCTACACATCACAGATACGCAGTATTTT
TRBV27	-	TRBJ2-3	TRBD2	CASSLSTSGSPDTQYF	TGTGCCAGCAGTTTATCGACTAGCGGGAGCCCAGATACGCAGTATTTT
TRBV19	-	TRBJ1-5	-	CASSPTGRNQPQHF	TGTGCCAGTAGCCCGACAGGACGCAATCAGCCCCAGCATTTT
TRBV7-8	few	TRBJ1-1	TRBD1	CASSLGQGLNTEAFF	TGTGCCAGCAGCTTAGGACAGGGTTTGAACACTGAAGCTTTCTTT
TRBV7-2	-	TRBJ2-7	-	CASSRETGPYEQYF	TGTGCCAGCAGCAGGGAGACAGGACCCTACGAGCAGTACTTC
TRBV5-1	once	TRBJ2-5	-	CASSFEGTVETQYF	TGCGCCAGCAGCTTCGAGGGAACTGTGGAGACCCAGTACTTC
TRBV5-4	-	TRBJ2-7	-	CASSLGGYEQYF	TGTGCCAGCAGCTTAGGAGGCTACGAGCAGTACTTC
TRBV28	-	TRBJ1-1	-	CASSLVKGIKTEAFF	TGTGCCAGCAGTTTAGTTAAGGGGATAAAGACTGAAGCTTTCTTT
TRBV5-1	-	TRBJ2-7	-	CASSLDPTGVTYEQYF	TGCGCCAGCAGCTTGGATCCGACGGGAGTAACCTACGAGCAGTACTTC
TRBV5-1	-	TRBJ2-7	-	CASSLLGLAYAYEQYF	TGCGCCAGCAGCTTGCTTGGGCTAGCGTACGCCTACGAGCAGTACTTC